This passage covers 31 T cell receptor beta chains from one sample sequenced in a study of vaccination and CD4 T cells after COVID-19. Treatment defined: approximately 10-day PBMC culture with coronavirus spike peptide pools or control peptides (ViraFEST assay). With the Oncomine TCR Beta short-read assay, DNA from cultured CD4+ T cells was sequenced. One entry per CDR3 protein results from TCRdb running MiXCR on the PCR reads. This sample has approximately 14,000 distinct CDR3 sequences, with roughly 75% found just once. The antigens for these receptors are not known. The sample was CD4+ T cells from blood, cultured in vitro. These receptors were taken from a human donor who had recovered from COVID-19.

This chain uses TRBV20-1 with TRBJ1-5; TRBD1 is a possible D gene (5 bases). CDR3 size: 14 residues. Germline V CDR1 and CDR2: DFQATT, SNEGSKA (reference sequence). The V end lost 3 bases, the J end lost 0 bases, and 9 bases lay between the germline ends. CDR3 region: CSASRGNSNQPQHF. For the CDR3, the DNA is TGCAGTGCTAGTCGGGGGAATAGCAATCAGCCCCAGCATTTT.

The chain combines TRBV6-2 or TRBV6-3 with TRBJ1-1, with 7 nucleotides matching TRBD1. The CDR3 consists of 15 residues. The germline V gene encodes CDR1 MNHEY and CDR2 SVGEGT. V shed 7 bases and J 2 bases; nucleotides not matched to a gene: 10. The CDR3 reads CASTLGGWINTEAFF. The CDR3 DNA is TGTGCCAGCACCCTAGGGGGCTGGATAAACACTGAAGCTTTCTTT.

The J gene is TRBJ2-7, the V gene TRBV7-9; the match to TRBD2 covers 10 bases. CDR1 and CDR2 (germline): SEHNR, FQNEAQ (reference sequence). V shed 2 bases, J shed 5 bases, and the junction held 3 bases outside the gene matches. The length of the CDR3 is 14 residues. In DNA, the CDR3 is TGTGCCAGCAGCTTAACTAGCGGGACCCACGAGCAGTACTTC. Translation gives CASSLTSGTHEQYF.

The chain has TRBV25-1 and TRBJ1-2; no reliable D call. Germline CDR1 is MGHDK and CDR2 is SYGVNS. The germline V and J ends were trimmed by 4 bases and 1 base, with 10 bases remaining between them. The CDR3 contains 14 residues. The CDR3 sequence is CASSALRGNYGYTF. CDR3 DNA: TGTGCCAGCAGTGCCCTACGGGGTAACTATGGCTACACCTTC.

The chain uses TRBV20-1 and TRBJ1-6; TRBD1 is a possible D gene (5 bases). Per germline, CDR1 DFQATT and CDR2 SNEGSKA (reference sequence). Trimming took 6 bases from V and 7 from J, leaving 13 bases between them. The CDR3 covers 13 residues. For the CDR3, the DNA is TGCAGTGCGATGGGGCAGCGGAATTCACCCCTCCACTTT. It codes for CSAMGQRNSPLHF.

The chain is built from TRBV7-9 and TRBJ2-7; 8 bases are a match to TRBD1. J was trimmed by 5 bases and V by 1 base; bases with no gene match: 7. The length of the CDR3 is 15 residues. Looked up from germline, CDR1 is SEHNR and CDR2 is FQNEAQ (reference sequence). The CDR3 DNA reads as TGTGCCAGCAGCTTAGGGAGGACAGGGTTCAACGAGCAGTACTTC. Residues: CASSLGRTGFNEQYF.

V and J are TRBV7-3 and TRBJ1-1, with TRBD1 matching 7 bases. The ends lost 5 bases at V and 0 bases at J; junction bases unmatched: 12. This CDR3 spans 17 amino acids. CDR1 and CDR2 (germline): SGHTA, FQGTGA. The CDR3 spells CASSPRQGINMNTEAFF. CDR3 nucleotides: TGTGCCAGCAGCCCCAGACAGGGAATTAACATGAACACTGAAGCTTTCTTT.

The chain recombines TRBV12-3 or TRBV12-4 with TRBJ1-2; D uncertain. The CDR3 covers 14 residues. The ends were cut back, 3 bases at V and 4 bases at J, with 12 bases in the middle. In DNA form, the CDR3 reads TGTGCCAGCAGTTTTTATGACGGATCCTATGGCTACACCTTC. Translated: CASSFYDGSYGYTF.

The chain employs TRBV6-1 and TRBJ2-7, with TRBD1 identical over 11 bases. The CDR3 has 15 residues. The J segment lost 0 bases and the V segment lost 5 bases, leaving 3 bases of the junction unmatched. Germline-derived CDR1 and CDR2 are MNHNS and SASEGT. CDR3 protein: CASSQGTGGSYEQYF. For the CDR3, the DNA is TGTGCCAGCAGTCAGGGGACAGGGGGCTCCTACGAGCAGTACTTC.

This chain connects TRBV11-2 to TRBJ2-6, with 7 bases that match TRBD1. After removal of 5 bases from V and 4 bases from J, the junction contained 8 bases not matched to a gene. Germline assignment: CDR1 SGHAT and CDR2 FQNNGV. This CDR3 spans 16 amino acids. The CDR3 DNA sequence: TGTGCCAGCAGCCCCGACAGGGAATCCGGGGCCAACGTCCTGACTTTC. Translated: CASSPDRESGANVLTF.

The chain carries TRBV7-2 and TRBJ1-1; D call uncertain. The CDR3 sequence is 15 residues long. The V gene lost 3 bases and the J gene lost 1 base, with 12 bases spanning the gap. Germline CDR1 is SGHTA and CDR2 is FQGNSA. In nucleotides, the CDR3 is TGTGCCAGCAGCTTCACTGCAGGCTCGAACACTGAAGCTTTCTTT. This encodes CASSFTAGSNTEAFF.

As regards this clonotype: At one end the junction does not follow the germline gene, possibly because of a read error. The CDR3, as DNA: TGTGCCAGCAGTCCCGGGACTAGAGAGCAATACTTC. Its translation: CASSPGTREQYF. The genes are TRBV12-3 or TRBV12-4 and TRBJ2-7; 8 positions agree with TRBD2. The CDR3 contains 12 residues.

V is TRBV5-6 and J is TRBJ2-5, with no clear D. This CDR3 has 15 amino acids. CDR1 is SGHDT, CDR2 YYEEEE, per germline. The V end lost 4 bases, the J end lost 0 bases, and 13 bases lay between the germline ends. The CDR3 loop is CASSVRIFHQETQYF. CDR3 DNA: TGTGCCAGCAGCGTAAGGATCTTTCACCAAGAGACCCAGTACTTC.

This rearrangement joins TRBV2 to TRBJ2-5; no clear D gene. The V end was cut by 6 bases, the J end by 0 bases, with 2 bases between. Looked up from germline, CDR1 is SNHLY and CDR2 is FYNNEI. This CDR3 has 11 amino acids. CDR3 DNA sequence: TGTGCCAGCAGGGACCAAGAGACCCAGTACTTC. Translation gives CASRDQETQYF.

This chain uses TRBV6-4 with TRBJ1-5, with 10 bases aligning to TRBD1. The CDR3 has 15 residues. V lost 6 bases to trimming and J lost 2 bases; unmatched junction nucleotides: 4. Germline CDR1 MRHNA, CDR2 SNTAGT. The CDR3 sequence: CASSPGTGGNQPQHF. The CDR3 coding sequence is TGTGCCAGCAGCCCCGGGACAGGGGGCAATCAGCCCCAGCATTTT.

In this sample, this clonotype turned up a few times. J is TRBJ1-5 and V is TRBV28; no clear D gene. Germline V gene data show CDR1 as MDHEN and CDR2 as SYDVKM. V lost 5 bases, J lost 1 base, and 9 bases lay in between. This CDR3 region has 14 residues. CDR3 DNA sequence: TGTGCCAGCAGTCCAGGACGGAGCAATCAGCCCCAGCATTTT. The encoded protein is CASSPGRSNQPQHF.

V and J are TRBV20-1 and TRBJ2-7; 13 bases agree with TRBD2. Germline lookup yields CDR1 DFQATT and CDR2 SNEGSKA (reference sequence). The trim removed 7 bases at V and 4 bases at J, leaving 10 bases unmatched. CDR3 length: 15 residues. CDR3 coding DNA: TGCAGTGTTGGGACTAGCGGGAAATCCCAGTACGAGCAGTACTTC. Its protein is CSVGTSGKSQYEQYF.

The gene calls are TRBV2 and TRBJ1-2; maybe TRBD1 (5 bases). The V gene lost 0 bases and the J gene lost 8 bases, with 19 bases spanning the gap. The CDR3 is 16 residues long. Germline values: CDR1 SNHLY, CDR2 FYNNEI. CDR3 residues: CASSEAGVGPREGYTF. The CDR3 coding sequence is TGTGCCAGCAGTGAAGCGGGAGTGGGACCTAGAGAGGGCTACACCTTC.

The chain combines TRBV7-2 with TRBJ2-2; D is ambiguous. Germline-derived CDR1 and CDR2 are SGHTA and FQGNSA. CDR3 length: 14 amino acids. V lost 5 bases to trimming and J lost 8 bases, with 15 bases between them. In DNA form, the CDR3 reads TGTGCCAGCAGCACCCGAGGCGGTGTAGGGGAGCTGTTTTTT. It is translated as CASSTRGGVGELFF.

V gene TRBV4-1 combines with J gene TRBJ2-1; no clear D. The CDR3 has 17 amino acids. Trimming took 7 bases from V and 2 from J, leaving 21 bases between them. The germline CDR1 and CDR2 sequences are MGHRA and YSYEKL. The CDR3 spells CASTHSVVGPAYNEQFF. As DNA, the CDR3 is TGCGCCAGCACCCATTCTGTAGTCGGCCCTGCCTACAATGAGCAGTTCTTC.

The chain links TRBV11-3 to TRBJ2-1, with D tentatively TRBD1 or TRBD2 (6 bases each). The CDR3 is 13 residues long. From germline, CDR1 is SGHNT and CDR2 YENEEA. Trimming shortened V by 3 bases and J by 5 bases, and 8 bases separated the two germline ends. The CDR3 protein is CASSFGGHNEQFF. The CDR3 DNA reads TGTGCCAGCAGCTTTGGGGGGCACAATGAGCAGTTCTTC.

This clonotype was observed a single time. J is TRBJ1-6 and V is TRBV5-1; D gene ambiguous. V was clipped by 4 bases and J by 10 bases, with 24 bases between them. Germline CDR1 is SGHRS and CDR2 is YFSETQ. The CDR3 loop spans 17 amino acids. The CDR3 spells CASSLGHRNGVQSPLHF. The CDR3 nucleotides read TGCGCCAGCAGCCTCGGGCATAGGAACGGGGTCCAGTCACCCCTCCACTTT.

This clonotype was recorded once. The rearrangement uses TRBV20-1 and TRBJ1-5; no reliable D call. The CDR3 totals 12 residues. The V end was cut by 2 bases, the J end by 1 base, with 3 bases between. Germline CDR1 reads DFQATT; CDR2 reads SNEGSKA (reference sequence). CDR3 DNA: TGCAGTGCTAGACGGAGCAATCAGCCCCAGCATTTT. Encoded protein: CSARRSNQPQHF.

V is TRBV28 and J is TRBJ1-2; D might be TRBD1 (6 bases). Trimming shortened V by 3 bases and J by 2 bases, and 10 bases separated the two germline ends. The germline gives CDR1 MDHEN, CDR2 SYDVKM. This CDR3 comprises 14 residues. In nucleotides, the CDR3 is TGTGCCAGCAGTTTGGGACACATGAACTATGGCTACACCTTC. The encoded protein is CASSLGHMNYGYTF.

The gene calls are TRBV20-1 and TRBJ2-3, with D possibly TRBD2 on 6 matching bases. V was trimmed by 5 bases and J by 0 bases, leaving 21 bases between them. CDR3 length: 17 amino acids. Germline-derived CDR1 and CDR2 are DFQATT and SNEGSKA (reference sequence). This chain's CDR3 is CSAPGLTNQASTDTQYF. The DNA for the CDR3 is TGCAGTGCTCCCGGACTAACAAACCAAGCTAGCACAGATACGCAGTATTTT.

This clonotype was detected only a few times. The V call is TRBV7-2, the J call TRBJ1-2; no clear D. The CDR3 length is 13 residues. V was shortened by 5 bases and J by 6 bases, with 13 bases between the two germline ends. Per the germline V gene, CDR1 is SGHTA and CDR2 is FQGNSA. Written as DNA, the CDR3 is TGTGCCAGCAGCCCACAAACCCCGAATGGCTACACCTTC. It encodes CASSPQTPNGYTF.

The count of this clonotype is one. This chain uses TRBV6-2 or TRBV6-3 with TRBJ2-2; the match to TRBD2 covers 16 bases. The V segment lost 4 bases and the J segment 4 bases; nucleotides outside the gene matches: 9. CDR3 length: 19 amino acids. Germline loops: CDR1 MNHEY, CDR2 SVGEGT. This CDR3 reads CASSLPGLAGGRSTGELFF. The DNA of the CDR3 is TGTGCCAGCAGTTTACCGGGACTAGCGGGAGGGCGTAGCACCGGGGAGCTGTTTTTT.

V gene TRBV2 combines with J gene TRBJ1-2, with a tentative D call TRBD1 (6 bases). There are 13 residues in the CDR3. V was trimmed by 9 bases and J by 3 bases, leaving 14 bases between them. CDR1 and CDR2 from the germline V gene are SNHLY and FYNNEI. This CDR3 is CASFRTDHYGYTF. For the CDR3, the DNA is TGTGCCAGTTTTAGGACAGATCACTATGGCTACACCTTC.

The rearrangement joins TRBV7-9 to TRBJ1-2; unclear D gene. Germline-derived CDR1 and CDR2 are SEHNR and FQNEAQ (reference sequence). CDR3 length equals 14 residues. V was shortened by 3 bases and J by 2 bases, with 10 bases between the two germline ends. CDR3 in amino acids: CASSLNEGNYGYTF. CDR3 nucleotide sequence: TGTGCCAGCAGCTTGAATGAAGGGAACTATGGCTACACCTTC.

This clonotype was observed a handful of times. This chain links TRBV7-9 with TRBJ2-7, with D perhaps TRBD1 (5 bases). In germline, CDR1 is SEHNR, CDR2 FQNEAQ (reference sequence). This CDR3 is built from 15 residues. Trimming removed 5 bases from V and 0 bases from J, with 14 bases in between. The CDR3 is CASSPTGLTSYEQYF. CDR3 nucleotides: TGTGCCAGCAGCCCAACAGGTTTGACCTCCTACGAGCAGTACTTC.

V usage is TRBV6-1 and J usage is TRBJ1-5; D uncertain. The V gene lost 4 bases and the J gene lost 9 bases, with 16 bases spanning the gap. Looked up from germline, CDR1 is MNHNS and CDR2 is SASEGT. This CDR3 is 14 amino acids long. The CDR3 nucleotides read TGTGCCAGCAGTGCCGTTGGCCTCCTGGGGCCCCAGCATTTT. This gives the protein CASSAVGLLGPQHF.